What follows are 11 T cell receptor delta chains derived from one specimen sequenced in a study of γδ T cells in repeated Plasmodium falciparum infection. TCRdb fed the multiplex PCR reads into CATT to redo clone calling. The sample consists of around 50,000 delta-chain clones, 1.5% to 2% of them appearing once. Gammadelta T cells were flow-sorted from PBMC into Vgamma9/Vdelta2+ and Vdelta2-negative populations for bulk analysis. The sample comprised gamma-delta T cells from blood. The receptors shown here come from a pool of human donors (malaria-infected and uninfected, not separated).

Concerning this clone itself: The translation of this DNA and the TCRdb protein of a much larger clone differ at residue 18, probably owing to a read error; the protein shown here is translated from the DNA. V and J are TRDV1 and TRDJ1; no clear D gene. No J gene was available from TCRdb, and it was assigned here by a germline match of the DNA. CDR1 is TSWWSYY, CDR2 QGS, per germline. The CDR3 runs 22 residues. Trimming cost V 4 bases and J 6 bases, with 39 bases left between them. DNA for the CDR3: TGTGCTCTTGGGGGCCTCCCTTTTCCCGAAAGGCGACCCACGAAGAAGACCAATAAACTCATCTTT. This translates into CALGGLPFPERRPTKKTNKLIF.

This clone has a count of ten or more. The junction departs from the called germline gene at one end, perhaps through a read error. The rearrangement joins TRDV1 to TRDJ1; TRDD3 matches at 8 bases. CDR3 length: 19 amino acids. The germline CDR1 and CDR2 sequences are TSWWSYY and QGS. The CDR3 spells CALGELFPQASRWGIKLIF. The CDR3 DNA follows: TGCGCTCTTGGGGAACTATTCCCCCAGGCTTCACGTTGGGGGATTAAACTCATCTTT.

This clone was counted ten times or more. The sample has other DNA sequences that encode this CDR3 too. CDR3: CALGDPPPTGGYLYTDKLIF. In nucleotides, the CDR3 is TGTGCTCTTGGGGACCCCCCACCCACTGGGGGGTACCTGTACACCGATAAACTCATCTTT. The gene calls are TRDV1 and TRDJ1; 8 positions match TRDD3. Germline assignment: CDR1 TSWWSYY and CDR2 QGS. With 3 bases clipped from V and 0 bases from J, the junction kept 18 bases outside the gene matches. The CDR3 is 20 amino acids.

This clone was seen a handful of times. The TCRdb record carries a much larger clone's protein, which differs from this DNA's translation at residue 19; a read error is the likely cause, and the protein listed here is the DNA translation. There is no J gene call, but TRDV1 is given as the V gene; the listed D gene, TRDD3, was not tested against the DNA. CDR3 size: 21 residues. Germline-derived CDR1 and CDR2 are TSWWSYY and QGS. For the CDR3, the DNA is TGTGCTATTGGGGAACTAGATCATACTGTTATCGGGGGATACGGCACCGATAAACCCATCTTT. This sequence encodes CAIGELDHTVIGGYGTDKPIF.

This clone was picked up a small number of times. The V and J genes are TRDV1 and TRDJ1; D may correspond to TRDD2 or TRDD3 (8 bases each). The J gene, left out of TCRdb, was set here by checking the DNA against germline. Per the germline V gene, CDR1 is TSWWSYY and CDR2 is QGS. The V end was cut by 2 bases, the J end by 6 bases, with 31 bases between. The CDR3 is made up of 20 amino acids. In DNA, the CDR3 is TGTGCTCTTGGGGAAGGCCCCCTCCGACTTCCTACTGGGGGCTACAATAAACTCATCTTT. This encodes CALGEGPLRLPTGGYNKLIF.

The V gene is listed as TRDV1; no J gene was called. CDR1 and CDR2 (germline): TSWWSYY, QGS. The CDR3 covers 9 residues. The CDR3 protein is CALGERLFF. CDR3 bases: TGTGCTCTTGGGGAACGCCTCTTCTTC.

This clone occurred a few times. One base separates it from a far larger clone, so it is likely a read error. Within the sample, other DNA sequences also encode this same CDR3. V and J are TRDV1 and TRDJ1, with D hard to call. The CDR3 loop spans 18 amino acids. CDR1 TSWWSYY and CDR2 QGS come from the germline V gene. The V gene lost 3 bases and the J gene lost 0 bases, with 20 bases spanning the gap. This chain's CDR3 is CALGEPPTGGTYTDKLIF. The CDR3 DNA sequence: TGTGCTCTTGGGGAGCCCCCCACCGGTGGAACTTACACCGATAAACTCATCTTT.

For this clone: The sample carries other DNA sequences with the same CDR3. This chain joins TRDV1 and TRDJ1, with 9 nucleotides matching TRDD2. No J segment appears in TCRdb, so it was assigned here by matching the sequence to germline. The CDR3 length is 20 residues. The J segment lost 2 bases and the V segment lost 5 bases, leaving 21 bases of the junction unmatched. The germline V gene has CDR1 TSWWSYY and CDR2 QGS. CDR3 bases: TGTGCTCTTGGGTCTAGGTCCTTCCTACGAGAGTTGGTCGGAACCGATAAACTCATCTTT. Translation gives CALGSRSFLRELVGTDKLIF.

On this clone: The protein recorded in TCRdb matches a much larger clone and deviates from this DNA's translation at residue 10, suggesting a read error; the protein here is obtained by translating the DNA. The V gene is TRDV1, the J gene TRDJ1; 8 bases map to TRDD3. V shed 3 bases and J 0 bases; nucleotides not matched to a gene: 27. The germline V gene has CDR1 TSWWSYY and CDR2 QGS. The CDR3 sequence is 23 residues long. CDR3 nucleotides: TGTGCTCTTGGGGAGGCCGTGGGTCGGGTTTTCAGACTGGGGGGCGCGTACACCGATAAACTCATCTTT. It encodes CALGEAVGRVFRLGGAYTDKLIF.

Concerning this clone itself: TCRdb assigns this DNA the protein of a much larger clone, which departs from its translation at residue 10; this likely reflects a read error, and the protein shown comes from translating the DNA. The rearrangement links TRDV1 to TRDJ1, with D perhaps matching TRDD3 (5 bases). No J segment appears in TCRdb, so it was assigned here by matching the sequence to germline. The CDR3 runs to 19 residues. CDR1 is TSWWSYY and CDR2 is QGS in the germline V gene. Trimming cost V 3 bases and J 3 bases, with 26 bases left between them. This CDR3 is CALGEPPGVVPQYADKLIF. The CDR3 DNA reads TGTGCTCTTGGGGAGCCGCCGGGGGTTGTCCCCCAGTACGCCGATAAACTCATCTTT.

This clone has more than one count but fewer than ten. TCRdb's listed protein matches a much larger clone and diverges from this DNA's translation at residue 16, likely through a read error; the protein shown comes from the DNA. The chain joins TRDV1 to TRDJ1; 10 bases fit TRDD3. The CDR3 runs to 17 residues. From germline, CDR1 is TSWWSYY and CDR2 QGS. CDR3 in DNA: TGTGCTCTTGAGGGCCCCCACAGGGGGATACGGAGCGATAAACTCACCTTT. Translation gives CALEGPHRGIRSDKLTF.